This T cell receptor (beta chain) appears in the sequencing data of a study of T cells in localized non-small cell lung cancer. Overall study findings and caveats: Adjacent uninvolved lung had the highest clonality, suggesting focused antigen responses.

The V end lost 0 bases, the J end lost 3 bases, and 9 bases lay between the germline ends. The CDR3 loop spans 14 amino acids. The germline V gene has CDR1 MDHEN and CDR2 SYDVKM. Worth noting for this clone: Antigen unknown.

Sequenced by immunoSEQ multiplex PCR; TCRdb stores in-frame clones only, minus some. The sample has about 41,000 clones, roughly 80% seen once. The sequenced sample was PBMCs, obtained before any cancer treatment. The receptor comes from a man aged 35 to 70 with stage II lung adenocarcinoma. This chain connects TRBV28 to TRBJ2-7, with D unclear. The CDR3 sequence: CASSLWTGDYEQYF. The CDR3 DNA follows: TGTGCCAGCAGTTTATGGACCGGAGACTACGAGCAGTACTTC.